This is a list of T cell receptor beta chains from one sample in a study of cytomegalovirus exposure and HLA in healthy donors. The table came from immunoSEQ multiplex PCR; TCRdb's copy has only in-frame clones and leaves some out. In the table there are approximately 100,000 clones, 78% of which are singletons. The sample taken for sequencing was PBMCs. These TCRs come from a middle-aged woman in good health and CMV-seropositive. Both conserved end residues are part of each CDR3. D genes are given only for firm matches. Some rows have no size entry. The others give once, few or many, or a class for an expanded clone.

size: .
D: TRBD2
J: TRBJ2-7
V: TRBV28
DNA: TGTGCCAGCAGTTTTGAGGGGAGGGGCCCCTACGAGCAGTACTTC
CDR3: CASSFEGRGPYEQYF

size: once
D: .
J: TRBJ2-1
V: TRBV19
DNA: TGTGCCAGTCGTCCTAGTTCACACAATGAGCAGTTCTTC
CDR3: CASRPSSHNEQFF

size: .
D: .
J: TRBJ2-2
V: TRBV9
DNA: TGTGCCAGCAGCGCCGGACTAAACACCGGGGAGCTGTTTTTT
CDR3: CASSAGLNTGELFF

size: .
D: TRBD1
J: TRBJ2-5
V: TRBV29-1
DNA: TGCAGCGTTGAAGAGACAGGGGGTGGGCGCGAGACCCAGTACTTC
CDR3: CSVEETGGGRETQYF

size: .
D: TRBD2
J: TRBJ2-1
V: TRBV14
DNA: TGTGCCAGCAGCCTAAGACTAGCGGGGGCCAGCTCCTACAATGAGCAGTTCTTC
CDR3: CASSLRLAGASSYNEQFF

size: few
D: TRBD1
J: TRBJ2-6
V: TRBV28
DNA: TGTGCCAGCAGTAGGGACAGCTCTGGGGCCAACGTCCTGACTTTC
CDR3: CASSRDSSGANVLTF

size: .
D: .
J: TRBJ2-1
V: TRBV7-6
DNA: TGTGCCAGCAGCTTAGTTCACGGTGAGCAGTTCTTC
CDR3: CASSLVHGEQFF

size: few
D: TRBD1
J: TRBJ2-5
V: TRBV4-1
DNA: TGCGCCAGCAGCCAGGACAGGGGGCGTATGGAGACCCAGTACTTC
CDR3: CASSQDRGRMETQYF

size: .
D: .
J: TRBJ1-1
V: TRBV19
DNA: TGTGCCACTCAAGTGGGGGCCGCGAACACTGAAGCTTTCTTT
CDR3: CATQVGAANTEAFF

size: .
D: TRBD2
J: TRBJ2-3
V: TRBV7-2
DNA: TGTGCCAGCAGCTTAAAGACTAGCGGCACAGATACGCAGTATTTT
CDR3: CASSLKTSGTDTQYF

size: few
D: .
J: TRBJ2-7
V: TRBV12-2
DNA: TGTGCAAGTCGCTTATACGGGCCGGGACAGGGGTCCTACGAGCAGTACTTC
CDR3: CASRLYGPGQGSYEQYF

size: .
D: .
J: TRBJ2-7
V: TRBV21-1
DNA: TGTGCCAGCAGCAAAGTCCGCTACGAGCAGTACTTC
CDR3: CASSKVRYEQYF

size: .
D: .
J: TRBJ1-3
V: TRBV6-5
DNA: TGTGCCAGCAGTCTGGGAGAGCCTTATGGAAACACCATATATTTT
CDR3: CASSLGEPYGNTIYF

size: .
D: TRBD2
J: TRBJ2-7
V: TRBV11-2
DNA: TGTGCCAGCAGCTCCCCACTAGCGGGAAAACTGTACGAGCAGTACTTC
CDR3: CASSSPLAGKLYEQYF

size: .
D: TRBD1
J: TRBJ1-1
V: TRBV10-3
DNA: TGTGCCATCAGTTCGGGACAGGGAAACCCTGAAGCTTTCTTT
CDR3: CAISSGQGNPEAFF

size: .
D: TRBD2
J: TRBJ2-7
V: TRBV5-6
DNA: TGTGCCAGCAGCTCCCGCACCCTACTAGCGGTAGACTACGAGCAGTACTTC
CDR3: CASSSRTLLAVDYEQYF

size: once
D: TRBD2
J: TRBJ2-3
V: TRBV6-1
DNA: TGTGCCAGCAGTGACATGACTAGCGGGGTAGGAGATACGCAGTATTTT
CDR3: CASSDMTSGVGDTQYF

size: .
D: TRBD2
J: TRBJ2-1
V: TRBV2
DNA: TGTGCCAGCAGTTTGGGGACTAGCGGGATCAATGAGCAGTTCTTC
CDR3: CASSLGTSGINEQFF

size: .
D: TRBD2
J: TRBJ2-1
V: TRBV2
DNA: TGTGCCAGCAGTGTTGTTGCGGGAGCCGGCAATGAGCAGTTCTTC
CDR3: CASSVVAGAGNEQFF

size: few
D: .
J: TRBJ2-7
V: TRBV18
DNA: TGTGCCAGCTCACCAGGCGCGGAGTCCTACGAGCAGTACTTC
CDR3: CASSPGAESYEQYF

size: .
D: .
J: TRBJ1-2
V: TRBV7-9
DNA: TGTGCCAGCAGCTTAAGCACAGACTATGGCTACACCTTC
CDR3: CASSLSTDYGYTF

size: .
D: .
J: TRBJ2-7
V: TRBV6-5
DNA: TGTGCCAGCAGGACAGGTTGTGAGCAGTACTTC
CDR3: CASRTGCEQYF

size: .
D: .
J: TRBJ1-6
V: TRBV2
DNA: TGTGCCAGCAGGCGGAGGGACAATTCACCCCTCCACTTT
CDR3: CASRRRDNSPLHF

size: .
D: .
J: TRBJ2-3
V: TRBV2
DNA: TGTGCCAGCAGTTTTGAGGCGCGTACGCAGTATTTT
CDR3: CASSFEARTQYF

size: .
D: .
J: TRBJ2-1
V: TRBV4-2
DNA: TGTGCCAGCAGCCAAGCGGCACAGGGTCGAAATGAGCAGTTCTTC
CDR3: CASSQAAQGRNEQFF

size: .
D: TRBD1
J: TRBJ2-5
V: TRBV4-2
DNA: TGTGCCAGCAGCCTACAGGGGGGGACCCAGTACTTC
CDR3: CASSLQGGTQYF

size: .
D: .
J: TRBJ1-2
V: TRBV6-1
DNA: TGTGCCCTCCGGGGTATCTATGGCTACACCTTC
CDR3: CALRGIYGYTF

size: .
D: .
J: TRBJ1-3
V: TRBV9
DNA: TGTGCCAGCAGCCTTCAGGTGGGGGGTGCTGGAAACACCATATATTTT
CDR3: CASSLQVGGAGNTIYF

size: .
D: .
J: TRBJ2-1
V: TRBV28
DNA: TGTGCCAGCAGCTTGCGGGGAATGTCTAGATCATACAATGAGCAGTTCTTC
CDR3: CASSLRGMSRSYNEQFF

size: few
D: TRBD1
J: TRBJ2-2
V: TRBV7-3
DNA: TGTGCCAGCAGCAAGGCGGACAGGGCCACCGGGGAGCTGTTTTTT
CDR3: CASSKADRATGELFF

size: few
D: .
J: TRBJ2-1
V: TRBV4-2
DNA: TGTGCCAGCAGCCGAGGGGGTCTTAGCTCCTACAATGAGCAGTTCTTC
CDR3: CASSRGGLSSYNEQFF

size: few
D: .
J: TRBJ1-5
V: TRBV20-1
DNA: TGCAGTGCGGTACAGGGTACAGCCCAGCATTTT
CDR3: CSAVQGTAQHF

size: .
D: .
J: TRBJ2-1
V: TRBV5-1
DNA: TGCGCCAGCAGCTTTAGCAGCACCTACAATGAGCAGTTCTTC
CDR3: CASSFSSTYNEQFF

size: once
D: TRBD1
J: TRBJ1-1
V: TRBV5-8
DNA: TGTGCCAGCAGCTCCTGGGGACAGGGGGCGAACACTGAAGCTTTCTTT
CDR3: CASSSWGQGANTEAFF

size: few
D: TRBD2
J: TRBJ2-3
V: TRBV5-4
DNA: TGTGCCAGCAGCCCCGCGGGTGCTAGCGGCTACAGCACACATACGCAGTATTTT
CDR3: CASSPAGASGYSTHTQYF

size: .
D: TRBD2
J: TRBJ2-3
V: TRBV18
DNA: TGTGCCAGCTCACCAACGGGCCTAGCGGGCACAGATACGCAGTATTTT
CDR3: CASSPTGLAGTDTQYF

size: .
D: .
J: TRBJ2-1
V: TRBV6-6
DNA: TGTGCCAGCAGTTACTCGGCTAGTTCCAATGAGCAGTTCTTC
CDR3: CASSYSASSNEQFF

size: .
D: TRBD1
J: TRBJ2-3
V: TRBV6-4
DNA: TGTGCCAGCAGCGAGGGAAGGGACAGCAGCACAGATACGCAGTATTTT
CDR3: CASSEGRDSSTDTQYF

size: .
D: TRBD2
J: TRBJ2-1
V: TRBV19
DNA: TGTGCCAGTAGTATCCGGGGGGAGGGCTACAATGAGCAGTTCTTC
CDR3: CASSIRGEGYNEQFF

size: .
D: TRBD1
J: TRBJ1-5
V: TRBV5-6
DNA: TGTGCCAGCAGCGCCCGACAGGGAAATCAGCCCCAGCATTTT
CDR3: CASSARQGNQPQHF

size: .
D: .
J: TRBJ2-2
V: TRBV12-5
DNA: TGTGCTAGTGGCTTGAACACCGGGGAGCTGTTTTTT
CDR3: CASGLNTGELFF

size: .
D: .
J: TRBJ2-5
V: TRBV29-1
DNA: TGCAGCGTGGGCGAGACCCAGTACTTC
CDR3: CSVGETQYF

size: .
D: TRBD1
J: TRBJ2-7
V: TRBV5-1
DNA: TGCGCCAGCAGCTTGGTCGGGACAGGGTACGAGCAGTACTTC
CDR3: CASSLVGTGYEQYF

size: many
D: .
J: TRBJ2-1
V: TRBV6-4
DNA: TGTGCCAGCAGTGACGGGAGTGGGTCCTACAATGAGCAGTTCTTC
CDR3: CASSDGSGSYNEQFF

size: .
D: .
J: TRBJ1-1
V: TRBV30
DNA: TGTGCCTGGAGAACAGATCTGAACACTGAAGCTTTCTTT
CDR3: CAWRTDLNTEAFF

size: .
D: TRBD1
J: TRBJ2-1
V: TRBV9
DNA: TGTGCCAGCAGCGAGAGGGACAGGGAAAAGAATGAGCAGTTCTTC
CDR3: CASSERDREKNEQFF

size: few
D: .
J: TRBJ2-2
V: TRBV5-1
DNA: TGCGCCAGCAGCTTGAATGCAGGGGGAGGCACCGGGGAGCTGTTTTTT
CDR3: CASSLNAGGGTGELFF